This TCR beta chain was retrieved from a study of T cells in Graves' hyperthyroidism and ophthalmopathy. This clonotype appeared a few times. This CDR3 is built from 13 residues. The V gene's germline CDR1 is MNHEY and CDR2 SMNVEV (reference sequence). Trimming removed 8 bases from V and 0 bases from J, with 11 bases in between. On the basis of clinical symptoms, serum thyroxine and TRAb, thyroid ultrasound and orbital computed tomography, diagnoses were made. The source material, RNA transcripts, was used to amplify TCR beta CDR3 regions. The TCR CDR3 was amplified in a first-round RT-PCR using the HTBI primer set. MiXCR was run by TCRdb on the multiplex PCR reads, yielding one entry per CDR3 protein. The data contain roughly 740,000 distinct CDR3 sequences, about a sixth of them seen just once; the ten biggest clones take up 8.4%.

The chain employs TRBV27 and TRBJ2-7; D not resolved. Sequencing was performed on blood. The TCR comes from a man in his late teens or twenties with Graves' hyperthyroidism. Here the CDR3 reads CASRGFSSYEQYF. CDR3 DNA: TGTGCCAGCCGTGGTTTTAGCTCCTACGAGCAGTACTTC.